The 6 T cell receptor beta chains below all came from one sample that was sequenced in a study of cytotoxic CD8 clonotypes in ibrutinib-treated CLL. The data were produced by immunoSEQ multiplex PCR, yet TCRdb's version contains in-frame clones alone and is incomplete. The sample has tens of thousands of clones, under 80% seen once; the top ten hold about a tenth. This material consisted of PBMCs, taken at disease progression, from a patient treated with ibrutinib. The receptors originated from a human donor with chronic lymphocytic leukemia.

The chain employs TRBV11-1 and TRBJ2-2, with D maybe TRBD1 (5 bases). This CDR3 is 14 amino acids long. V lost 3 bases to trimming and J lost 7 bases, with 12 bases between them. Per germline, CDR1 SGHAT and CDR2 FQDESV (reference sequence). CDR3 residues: CASSFWGFDGELFF. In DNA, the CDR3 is TGTGCCAGCAGCTTTTGGGGCTTTGACGGGGAGCTGTTTTTT. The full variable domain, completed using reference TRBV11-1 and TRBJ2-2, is EAEVAQSPRYKITEKSQAVAFWCDPISGHATLYWYRQILGQGPELLVQFQDESVVDDSQLPKDRFSAERLKGVDSTLKIQPAELGDSAMYLCASSFWGFDGELFFGEGSRLTVL.

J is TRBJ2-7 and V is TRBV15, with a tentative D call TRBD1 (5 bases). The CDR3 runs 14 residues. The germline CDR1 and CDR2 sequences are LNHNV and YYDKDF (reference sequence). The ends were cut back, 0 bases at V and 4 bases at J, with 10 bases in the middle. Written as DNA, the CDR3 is TGTGCCACCAGCAGAGAGGCTGGACATTACGAGCAGTACTTC. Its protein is CATSREAGHYEQYF.

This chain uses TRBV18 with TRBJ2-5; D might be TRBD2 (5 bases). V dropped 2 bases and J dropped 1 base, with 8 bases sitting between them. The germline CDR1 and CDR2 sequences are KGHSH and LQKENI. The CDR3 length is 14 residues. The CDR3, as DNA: TGTGCCAGCTCACCAAACCTAGCCCAAGAGACCCAGTACTTC. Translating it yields CASSPNLAQETQYF.

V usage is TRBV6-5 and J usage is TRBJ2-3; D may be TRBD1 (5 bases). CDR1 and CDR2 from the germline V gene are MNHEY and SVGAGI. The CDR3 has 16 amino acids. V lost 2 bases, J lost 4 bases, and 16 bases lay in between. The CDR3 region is CASSYGATTGADTQYF. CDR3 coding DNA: TGTGCCAGCAGTTACGGGGCAACCACGGGCGCAGATACGCAGTATTTT.

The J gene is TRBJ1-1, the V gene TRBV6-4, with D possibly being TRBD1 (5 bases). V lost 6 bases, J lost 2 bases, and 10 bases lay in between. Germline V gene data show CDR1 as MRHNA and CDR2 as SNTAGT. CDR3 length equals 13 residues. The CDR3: CASRLGLNTEAFF. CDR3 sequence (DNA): TGTGCCAGCAGGCTGGGGCTCAACACTGAAGCTTTCTTT.

The CDR3 region has the DNA TGTGCCTCCCCTAAAGGGACAACCCCCAATAATTCACCCCTCCACTTT. Translation: CASPKGTTPNNSPLHF. The genes are TRBV21-1 and TRBJ1-6; TRBD1 was called by the table and not checked on the DNA. TRBV21-1 represents a pseudogene. This CDR3 contains 16 residues.